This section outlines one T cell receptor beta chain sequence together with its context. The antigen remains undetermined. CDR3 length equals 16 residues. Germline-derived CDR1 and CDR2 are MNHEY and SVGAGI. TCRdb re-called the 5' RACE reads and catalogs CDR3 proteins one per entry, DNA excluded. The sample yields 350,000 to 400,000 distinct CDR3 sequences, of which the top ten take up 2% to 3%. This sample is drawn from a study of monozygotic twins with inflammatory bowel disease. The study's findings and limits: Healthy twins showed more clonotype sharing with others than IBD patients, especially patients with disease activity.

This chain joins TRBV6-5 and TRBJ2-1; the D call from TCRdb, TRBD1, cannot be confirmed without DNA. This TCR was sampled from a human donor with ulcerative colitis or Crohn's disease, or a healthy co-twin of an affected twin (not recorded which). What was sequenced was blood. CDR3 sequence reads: CASSYKMRTGVNEQFF.